This entry concerns a single T cell receptor (beta chain). The antigen this receptor binds is unknown. Per-nucleotide qualities are absent, and no much larger clonotype sits a single base away. These data are taken from a study of memory CD4+ T cells and cytomegalovirus serostatus (dated by TCRdb to about 2019). With regard to the full study: A total of some 35 healthy Belgian adults, of whom 9 were CMV seropositive and approximately 24 were CMV seronegative, were included in the cohort. CD4+ memory TCRbeta repertoires of a Belgian cohort with known cytomegalovirus serostatus were sequenced in order to replicate a published TCR-based CMV serostatus classifier.

The Quick-DNA Microprep Kit was used to extract genomic DNA from the sorted cells. Amplification of TCRbeta DNA was done with the immunoSEQ hsTCRbeta kit, following the protocol from the manufacturer. An Illumina MiSeq instrument was used to sequence the TCRbeta libraries. Per the source publication's procedure: Following removal of out-of-frame sequences, more than 2,000,000 distinct TCRbeta sequences were retained, with an average of approximately 69,000 per individual. Each individual was scored using the number of 150 to 200 previously reported CMV-associated TCRbeta sequences that the individual carried and the total number of productive distinct TCRbeta sequences. A beta-binomial model was reimplemented in Python, and scikit-learn random forests with default parameters were trained on data from the US cohort. Classifier performance on the Belgian cohort was summarized as median AUC with percentile confidence intervals over 10,000 bootstrap iterations. TCRdb carries this immuneACCESS record with in-frame sequences only. Its versions omit some clonotypes, under half of them owing to an unresolved V gene in the studies checked, with the rest unexplained. The DNA gave D and trimming, while V, J and clone size come from that table. The sample table shows approximately 56,000 clones, and about 81% are seen once. The ten top clones hold approximately 0.43% of the sample.

A FACSAria II was used to sort memory CD4+ T cells, defined as single viable CD3+CD4+CD8-CD45RO+ cells. CMV serostatus was determined using a Roche Elecsys assay that detects serum IgG against CMV pp150, pp28, p38 and p52. After the samples were thawed, total CD4+ T cells were enriched through positive selection using CD4 magnetic microbeads. The samples came from a separate study whose specific focus was interrogating the CD4+ T cell memory repertoire. Peripheral blood mononuclear cells were isolated and cryopreserved following standard operating procedures; serum was stored at -80 °C. CD3-PerCP (BW264/56), CD4-APC (RPA-T4), CD45RO-PE (UCHT1) and CD8-Pacific Orange (3B5) antibodies were used for staining, and non-viable cells were excluded with Sytox blue. Beyond this particular receptor, the publication reports: The original-framework classifier achieved a median bootstrapped AUC of approximately 0.96 with a 95% CI of 0.76-1.00 on the Belgian cohort. The results were interpreted as suggesting that the CMV-associated TCR signature is largely present in the CD4+ memory repertoire. Only CD4+CD45RO+ memory cells were sequenced, in contrast to the original study, in which naive and memory CD4+ and CD8+ populations were covered. For predicting CMV serostatus, the median bootstrapped AUC was approximately 0.95 using the original framework and 0.91 using a US-trained random forest. Of over 150 previously reported CMV-associated TCRbeta sequences, approximately 70 appeared in the CD4+ memory repertoires, each in one to five individuals.

From the cysteine through the phenylalanine, the CDR3 covers 14 amino acids. The sequence is cut down to CDR3 DNA, 42 bases in frame from base 1. V trim: 5 bases; J trim: 5 bases; unmatched bases: 7. CDR1 and CDR2 were assigned from the germline V gene as MDHEN and SYDVKM. The receptor chain draws on TRBV28 and TRBJ1-2, and TRBD1 aligns with 8 junction nucleotides. This clonotype was obtained from an adult in good health and CMV-seronegative. The sample taken for sequencing was memory CD4+ T cells from blood. The CDR3 loop reads CASSARQGRYGYTF. The DNA is TGTGCCAGCAGTGCACGACAGGGGAGGTATGGCTACACCTTC.